The clone carrying this T cell receptor beta chain appeared a few times. Its antigen is as yet unknown. This record comes from a study of molecular identifiers for immune sequencing clone quantification. Whole-study context: Replicates split RNA from approximately 22,000 or 94,000 naive CD8 cells five ways, and the researchers sequenced four portions. Overall study findings and caveats: Clones above 20 RNA copies contained over 98% of effector molecules and under 1% of naive molecules.

It was with previously described methods and listed TCR primers that bulk TCR libraries were made. Each CDR3 protein is one row after TCRdb ran MiXCR on the PCR reads. Altogether around 300,000 distinct CDR3 sequences are present, over 20% being singletons, with the ten largest covering around 0.7%. Sorting selected naive CD8 T cells with a CD8+CD4-CCR7+CD45RA+ phenotype. The clonotype comes from a human donor in good health. Some libraries in this study had Jurkat cell RNA spiked in. The sequenced sample consisted of naive CD8+ T cells from blood, with Jurkat cell RNA spiked in. Indicated subset: FACS-sorted CD8+CD4-CCR7+CD45RA+ naive T cells.

Here the CDR3 DNA reads TGCAGTGCTAGAGATCCGGAGGGGACAGGGGATCTCGAGCAGTACTTC. Amino acids: CSARDPEGTGDLEQYF. V is TRBV20-1 and J is TRBJ2-7; 10 nucleotides line up with TRBD1. J was trimmed by 6 bases and V by 0 bases; bases with no gene match: 11. Germline CDR1 is DFQATT and CDR2 is SNEGSKA (reference sequence). There are 16 residues in the CDR3.